The rows below give T cell receptor beta chains drawn from one sample of a study of T-cell reconstitution after alpha-beta-depleted transplantation in children. TCRdb analysed the PCR reads with MiXCR anew, one entry per CDR3 protein. The sample lists 610,000 or so distinct CDR3 sequences, 25% to 30% occurring once. Source: PBMCs, taken before TCRalphabeta/CD19-depleted stem cell transplant. The receptors stem from a boy under two years old with Wiskott-Aldrich syndrome, due to receive a stem cell transplant. Each CDR3 is given with its conserved first and last residue. The D gene is left open where the match is weak. Expanded clones are given a class, and other clones once, few, many or no size at all.

clone_size j_call d_call v_call cdr3_nt cdr3_aa
NA TRBJ2-5 TRBD1 TRBV29-1 TGCAGCGTTGAGGGACAGGGCCGGGAGACCCAGTACTTC CSVEGQGRETQYF
NA TRBJ2-1 TRBD1 TRBV5-1 TGCGCCAGCGCTTTATCAACAGGGGGCGCAGTCTATGAGCAGTTCTTC CASALSTGGAVYEQFF
NA TRBJ2-7 TRBD1 TRBV5-1 TGCGCCAGCAGCTCGAATCCCGGGACAGGGGGCTACGAGCAGTACTTC CASSSNPGTGGYEQYF
few TRBJ2-3 NA TRBV5-1 TGCGCCAGCAGCTTGGAGTGGGATACGCAGTATTTT CASSLEWDTQYF
NA TRBJ1-1 NA TRBV18 TGTGCCAGCTCACCACCGGACAGAAGATCCACTGAAGCTTTCTTT CASSPPDRRSTEAFF
NA TRBJ2-1 NA TRBV5-1 TGCGCCAGCAGCTCTATACAGCCGAATGAGCAGTTCTTC CASSSIQPNEQFF
few TRBJ1-2 TRBD1 TRBV14 TGTGCCAGCAGCCAGTGGACAGGGGGCTATGGCTACACCTTC CASSQWTGGYGYTF
NA TRBJ2-1 TRBD2 TRBV28 TGTGCCAGCAGGCCTCCGGGACTAGGGGAGCAGTTCTTC CASRPPGLGEQFF
NA TRBJ2-1 TRBD2 TRBV20-1 TGCAGTGCTAGGATAGCGGGAGGGCCCTCGAGTGAGCAGTTCTTC CSARIAGGPSSEQFF
NA TRBJ2-3 NA TRBV5-1 TGCGCCAGCAGCGGGCCGGGGGCTTATACGCAGTATTTT CASSGPGAYTQYF
NA TRBJ2-3 NA TRBV9 TGTGCCAGCAGCGTTCGTAGTGGGAGTCCAGATACGCAGTATTTT CASSVRSGSPDTQYF
NA TRBJ1-2 NA TRBV7-6 TGTGCCAGCAGCTTAGCCGTCGGACCTAACTATGGCTACACCTTC CASSLAVGPNYGYTF
few TRBJ2-3 TRBD2 TRBV9 TGTGCCAGCAGCGTCCTACTAGCGGGAACAGATACGCAGTATTTT CASSVLLAGTDTQYF
NA TRBJ2-7 TRBD2 TRBV29-1 TGCAGCGTTGAAAAACTAGCGGGAAACGAGCAGTACTTC CSVEKLAGNEQYF
few TRBJ2-3 NA TRBV30 TGTGCCTGGAGTACTTTGACGAAAAAAACAGATACGCAGTATTTT CAWSTLTKKTDTQYF
few TRBJ2-7 NA TRBV19 TGTGCCAGTAGTATAGATTACAGAGCCTACGAGCAGTACTTC CASSIDYRAYEQYF
few TRBJ2-2 TRBD2 TRBV6-5 TGTGCCAGCATTAACCGGACTAGCGGGAGGATTCTGATCGGGGAGCTGTTTTTT CASINRTSGRILIGELFF
few TRBJ2-1 NA TRBV15 TGTGCCACCAGCAGAGGAGCATTCTCCTACAATGAGCAGTTCTTC CATSRGAFSYNEQFF
few TRBJ2-7 TRBD1 TRBV28 TGTGCCAGCAGACCAACGGGACAGGGGATCCACGAGCAGTACTTC CASRPTGQGIHEQYF
few TRBJ2-2 TRBD1 TRBV20-1 TGCAGTGCAACGGACAGGGGGCTAGGCGGGGAGCTGTTTTTT CSATDRGLGGELFF
NA TRBJ2-2 TRBD1 TRBV18 TGTGCCAGCTCGGGACAGCCGAACACCGGGGAGCTGTTTTTT CASSGQPNTGELFF
NA TRBJ2-1 TRBD1 TRBV27 TGTGCCAGCAGTTTACTGAGGGGGACAGGGATAGGCTCCTACAATGAGCAGTTCTTC CASSLLRGTGIGSYNEQFF
few TRBJ1-5 TRBD1 TRBV4-1 TGCGCCAGCAGCCTGGACAGGGTTGGGCAGCCCCAGCATTTT CASSLDRVGQPQHF
few TRBJ2-1 NA TRBV5-1 TGCGCCAGCAGCTACGAACTCTTCATGGAGCAGTTCTTC CASSYELFMEQFF
few TRBJ1-4 TRBD1 TRBV7-8 TGTGCCAGCAGCTTAGGCCCCAGGGGGGTCTTTTATGAAAAACTGTTTTTT CASSLGPRGVFYEKLFF
NA TRBJ2-7 TRBD1 TRBV27 TGTGCCAGCAGCCAGACAGGGTTCGGCTACGAGCAGTACTTC CASSQTGFGYEQYF
few TRBJ1-1 TRBD1 TRBV7-8 TGTGCCAGCAGCTTTAAGACAGGGGCGAGGAACACTGAAGCTTTCTTT CASSFKTGARNTEAFF
NA TRBJ2-5 TRBD2 TRBV28 TGTGCCAGCAGTTTAAAGCCCGGCCCCCGAAGAACTAGCGGGCTTAGCCAAGAGACCCAGTACTTC CASSLKPGPRRTSGLSQETQYF
NA TRBJ2-2 NA TRBV28 TGTGCCAGCAGTTTATTGGAGGGACTCACCGGGGAGCTGTTTTTT CASSLLEGLTGELFF
NA TRBJ2-7 TRBD2 TRBV4-1 TGCGCCAGTGCCCCGGGACTAGCGCGAACACGGGAGCAGTACTTC CASAPGLARTREQYF
few TRBJ2-7 TRBD2 TRBV15 TGTGCCACCAGCAGAAGCTATAGCGGGAGGGCCGACGAGCAGTACTTC CATSRSYSGRADEQYF
NA TRBJ2-5 TRBD1 TRBV5-1 TGCGCCAGCAGCTCCGGGACAGGGAAAGGAAAGACCCAGTACTTC CASSSGTGKGKTQYF